These 10 T cell receptor beta chains came from one sample sequenced in a study of shared clonotypes between healthy human individuals. Libraries were prepared by immunoSEQ multiplex PCR; TCRdb keeps only in-frame clonotypes and omits some of them. Of some 1 million clones listed, around 74% were seen once; the top ten hold less than 1.5%. Material for sequencing was memory CD4+ T cells sorted from blood. Subset of the sample: CD45RA-negative fraction. The receptors shown here come from a man between 18 and 35 years old in good health.

In its sample, this clone was seen a few times. Other DNA sequences in this sample translate to the same CDR3. This chain joins TRBV7-2 and TRBJ2-7; possibly TRBD1 or TRBD2 for D (5 bases each). Germline CDR1 is SGHTA and CDR2 is FQGNSA. This CDR3 has 12 amino acids. V was clipped by 8 bases and J by 3 bases, with 11 bases between them. The CDR3 is CASSRDRYEQYF. As DNA, the CDR3 is TGTGCCAGCTCCAGGGACCGCTACGAGCAGTACTTC.

The V and J genes are TRBV6-5 and TRBJ2-7, with TRBD1 matching over 7 bases. CDR1 and CDR2 (germline): MNHEY, SVGAGI. V shed 3 bases, J shed 2 bases, and the junction held 10 bases outside the gene matches. The CDR3 spans 16 residues. The CDR3 spells CASSYGGKGAAYEQYF. Written as DNA, the CDR3 is TGTGCCAGCAGTTATGGAGGTAAGGGGGCAGCCTACGAGCAGTACTTC.

This clone showed up just a few times. This chain joins TRBV6-1 and TRBJ2-1, with D unclear. Germline V gives CDR1 MNHNS, CDR2 SASEGT. The CDR3 is 12 amino acids. Trimming cost V 8 bases and J 2 bases, with 7 bases left between them. The CDR3 loop reads CASRTTYNEQFF. In DNA form, the CDR3 reads TGTGCCAGCCGTACGACCTACAATGAGCAGTTCTTC.

This clone came up many times. The chain joins TRBV7-2 to TRBJ2-1, with D hard to call. V shed 0 bases and J shed 4 bases, with 7 bases lying between them. Germline-derived CDR1 and CDR2 are SGHTA and FQGNSA. This CDR3 contains 14 residues. The CDR3 DNA reads TGTGCCAGCAGCTTAGCGTCGGCTTACAATGAGCAGTTCTTC. It is translated as CASSLASAYNEQFF.

The chain has TRBV30 and TRBJ2-2; TRBD1 aligns across 11 bases. The CDR3 contains 15 residues. V was clipped by 5 bases and J by 5 bases; unmatched bases: 7. Germline CDR1 and CDR2: GTSNPN and SVGIG (reference sequence). DNA for the CDR3: TGTGCCTGGGGGAAGGACAGGGGGCTTACCGGGGAGCTGTTTTTT. It encodes CAWGKDRGLTGELFF.

Of note for this clone: One end of the junction fails to match germline, which may point to a read error. The chain carries TRBV6-6 and TRBJ1-5; no clear D. The CDR3 contains 15 residues. Germline V gene sequence: CDR1 MNHNY, CDR2 SVGAGI (reference sequence). The CDR3, as DNA: TGTGCCATCAGTGCCGGAGGTACTGCGGAACAGCCCCAGCATTTT. Amino acids: CAISAGGTAEQPQHF.

The chain uses TRBV19 and TRBJ1-2, with D possibly being TRBD1 (6 bases). The germline V gene encodes CDR1 LNHDA and CDR2 SQIVND (reference sequence). Trimming removed 3 bases at V and 8 bases at J, with 13 bases between. This CDR3 is built from 13 residues. The CDR3 bases are TGTGCCAGTAGTATTTCGGCAGGGGAAGGCTACACCTTC. Residues: CASSISAGEGYTF.

The chain recombines TRBV5-1 with TRBJ2-3; 14 bases fit TRBD2. Germline V lookup: CDR1 SGHRS, CDR2 YFSETQ. V dropped 4 bases and J dropped 0; count of bases not matched to a gene: 4. The CDR3 spans 17 residues. CDR3 loop: CASSTGLAGASTDTQYF. CDR3 sequence (DNA): TGCGCCAGCAGCACGGGACTAGCGGGGGCTAGCACAGATACGCAGTATTTT.

This chain connects TRBV5-1 to TRBJ1-3, with D hard to call. The CDR3 loop spans 13 amino acids. Germline CDR1 reads SGHRS; CDR2 reads YFSETQ. V lost 6 bases and J 3 bases, leaving 10 bases between the germline ends. CDR3 DNA: TGCGCCAGCAAATTGGAGATTGGAAACACCATATATTTT. The encoded protein is CASKLEIGNTIYF.

This clone was observed once. V usage is TRBV11-2 and J usage is TRBJ2-7; perhaps TRBD1 as D (5 bases). V was clipped by 2 bases and J by 2 bases, with 13 bases between them. Germline V gene lookup returns CDR1 SGHAT and CDR2 FQNNGV. The CDR3 loop spans 15 amino acids. The CDR3 spells CASSLTTVTTYEQYF. CDR3 DNA sequence: TGTGCCAGCAGCTTAACGACAGTTACTACCTACGAGCAGTACTTC.